These 10 T cell receptor beta chains were all obtained from the same sample, sequenced in a study of blood T cell repertoires in COVID-19. Sequencing was performed with immunoSEQ multiplex PCR; in TCRdb, only in-frame clones are kept and a portion is missing. The table has roughly 200,000 clones, about 88% seen once. The sample consisted of PBMCs or T cells enriched from blood (not recorded which). The source is a woman aged 25 to 39 who had recovered from COVID-19.

This sequence joins TRBV9 and TRBJ1-3; D is ambiguous. The CDR3 sequence is 14 residues long. Germline-derived CDR1 and CDR2 are SGDLS and YYNGEE. Trimming pared 2 bases from V and 3 bases from J, leaving 9 bases between. CDR3 region: CASSVGIVGNTIYF. DNA of the CDR3: TGTGCCAGCAGCGTCGGGATCGTTGGAAACACCATATATTTT.

This rearrangement joins TRBV15 to TRBJ1-4, with D perhaps TRBD1 (5 bases). CDR1 is LNHNV, CDR2 YYDKDF, per germline (reference sequence). The V gene lost 2 bases and the J gene lost 4 bases, with 11 bases spanning the gap. This CDR3 contains 15 residues. Here the CDR3 reads CATSRPRGDNEKLFF. The CDR3, as DNA: TGTGCCACCAGCAGACCCCGGGGGGATAATGAAAAACTGTTTTTT.

The chain recombines TRBV7-9 with TRBJ2-3; D is unresolved. Trimming cost V 5 bases and J 6 bases, with 6 bases left between them. The CDR3 loop spans 11 amino acids. CDR1 and CDR2 (germline): SEHNR, FQNEAQ (reference sequence). This chain's CDR3 is CASSVPDTQYF. The CDR3, as DNA: TGTGCCAGCAGCGTCCCGGATACGCAGTATTTT.

The rearrangement uses TRBV28 and TRBJ1-5; 12 bases fit TRBD1. After removal of 4 bases from V and 9 bases from J, the junction contained 10 bases not matched to a gene. Germline V gives CDR1 MDHEN, CDR2 SYDVKM. The CDR3 is 16 residues long. The CDR3 loop is CASSYYGTGGFPPQHF. The CDR3, as DNA: TGTGCCAGCAGTTATTACGGGACAGGGGGCTTTCCGCCCCAGCATTTT.

This clone appeared a few times. The J gene is TRBJ2-7, the V gene TRBV5-4; tentatively, D is TRBD2 (6 bases). Trimming stripped 1 base from V and 3 bases from J, with 14 bases between. In germline, CDR1 is SGHNT, CDR2 YYREEE (reference sequence). CDR3 size: 15 residues. CDR3 in amino acids: CASSLSGWDFYEQYF. The CDR3 region has the DNA TGTGCCAGCAGCTTGTCAGGGTGGGACTTCTACGAGCAGTACTTC.

In its sample, this clone was seen once. The chain combines TRBV7-9 with TRBJ1-2; 7 bases map to TRBD1. Germline assignment: CDR1 SEHNR and CDR2 FQNEAQ (reference sequence). V shed 4 bases and J 3 bases; nucleotides not matched to a gene: 5. The CDR3 loop spans 14 amino acids. CDR3: CASSSRDSDYGYTF. The CDR3 DNA reads as TGTGCCAGCAGCTCTCGGGACAGTGACTATGGCTACACCTTC.

J is TRBJ1-2 and V is TRBV18; D may be TRBD1 (5 bases). V was clipped by 3 bases and J by 0 bases, with 14 bases between them. The CDR3 sequence is 16 residues long. Per germline, CDR1 KGHSH and CDR2 LQKENI. In nucleotides, the CDR3 is TGTGCCAGCTCACCCCCAGGGATAGGAGCTAACTATGGCTACACCTTC. It codes for CASSPPGIGANYGYTF.

The rearrangement links TRBV7-9 to TRBJ2-7; weak D call: TRBD1 (5 bases). V lost 0 bases to trimming and J lost 5 bases, with 5 bases between them. The V gene's germline CDR1 is SEHNR and CDR2 FQNEAQ (reference sequence). This CDR3 spans 12 amino acids. CDR3 region: CASSLAGDEQYF. In nucleotides, the CDR3 is TGTGCCAGCAGCTTAGCAGGGGACGAGCAGTACTTC.

This clone was seen more than once but under ten times. Within the sample, other DNA sequences also encode this same CDR3. J is TRBJ1-1 and V is TRBV7-2, with unresolved D. The V gene lost 1 base and the J gene lost 1 base, with 4 bases spanning the gap. The CDR3 runs to 13 residues. The germline gives CDR1 SGHTA, CDR2 FQGNSA. The CDR3 sequence is CASSLGANTEAFF. The CDR3 nucleotides read TGTGCCAGCAGCTTAGGGGCGAACACTGAAGCTTTCTTT.

The chain couples TRBV7-2 to TRBJ2-3; 11 bases are a match to TRBD1. Losses at the gene ends were 3 bases for V and 5 bases for J; bases not matched to a gene: 4. The CDR3 spans 15 residues. Germline V lookup: CDR1 SGHTA, CDR2 FQGNSA. This CDR3 is CASSFSGTGGDTQYF. CDR3 nucleotides: TGTGCCAGCAGCTTTTCCGGGACAGGGGGAGATACGCAGTATTTT.